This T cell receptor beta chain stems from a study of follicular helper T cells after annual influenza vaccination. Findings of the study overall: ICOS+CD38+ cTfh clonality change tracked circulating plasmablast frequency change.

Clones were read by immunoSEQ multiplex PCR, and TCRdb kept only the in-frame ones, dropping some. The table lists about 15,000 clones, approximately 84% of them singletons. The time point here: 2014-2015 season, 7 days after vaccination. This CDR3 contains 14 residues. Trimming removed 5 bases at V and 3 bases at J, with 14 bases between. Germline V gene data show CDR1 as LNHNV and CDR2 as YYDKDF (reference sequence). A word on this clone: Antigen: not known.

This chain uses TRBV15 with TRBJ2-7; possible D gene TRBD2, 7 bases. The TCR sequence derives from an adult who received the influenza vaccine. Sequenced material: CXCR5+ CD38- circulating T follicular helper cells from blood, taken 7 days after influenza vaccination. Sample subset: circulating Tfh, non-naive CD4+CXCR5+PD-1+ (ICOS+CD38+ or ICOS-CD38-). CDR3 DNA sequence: TGTGCCACCAGCCTAGAGGGGGGGGGCTACGAGCAGTACTTC. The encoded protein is CATSLEGGGYEQYF.